A selection of T cell receptor beta chains follows, all from one sample in a study of blood T cells in healthy people across ages. TCRdb processed the 5' RACE reads anew with MiXCR; each CDR3 protein has one entry. Among roughly 560,000 distinct CDR3 sequences listed, 24% were seen once. These records were also assigned to another study, of T cells of mothers and their children.

The sequencing sample was made of blood. The receptors come from a boy younger than 18 in good health. CDR3s include the opening cysteine and the closing phenylalanine or tryptophan.

j_call,v_call,cdr3_aa
TRBJ2-5,TRBV4-1,CASSGLADFQETQYF
TRBJ2-5,TRBV19,CASSREPQETQYF
TRBJ2-5,TRBV4-2,CASSQDGNRVVETRYF
TRBJ2-5,TRBV29-1,CSVDRADGQYF
TRBJ2-7,TRBV15,CATSRDLRGSGAKRGAYEQYF
TRBJ1-3,TRBV7-2,CASIVSAGAGNTIYF
TRBJ2-5,TRBV5-1,CASSLGQGREQYF
TRBJ1-5,TRBV7-8,CASSPRVGPGQPYSNQPQHF
TRBJ2-7,TRBV4-3,CASSQEFTGQLYEQYF
TRBJ1-5,TRBV7-2,CASSLVPESNQPQHF
TRBJ1-1,TRBV6-2/TRBV6-3,CASSLEIFPNTEAFF
TRBJ2-3,TRBV4-3,CASSQGGRADTQYF
-,TRBV28,CASSLGRVGNYEQYF
TRBJ1-1,TRBV15,CATRRDTMNTEAFF
TRBJ2-7,TRBV11-2,CASSLVAAGASGITAIYEQYF
TRBJ2-5,TRBV7-9,CASSPKIGWAVKETQYF
TRBJ1-3,TRBV28,CASRPRTGPGNTIYF
TRBJ2-1,TRBV27,CASRAGTGLTYNEQFF
TRBJ1-1,TRBV20-1,CSARDPGGTLNTEAFF
TRBJ2-7,TRBV4-1,CASSQGFRGLTYEQYF
-,TRBV5-5,CASSPGGVTNEQFF
TRBJ2-1,TRBV9,CASSVTGLNNEQFF
TRBJ2-3,TRBV5-1,CASTTGTSGSTDTQYF
TRBJ1-2,TRBV7-9,CANGSDTMYRGYTF
TRBJ2-1,TRBV12-3/TRBV12-4,CASSLPDFDSYNEQFF
TRBJ2-5,TRBV30,CAWILSGGETQYF
TRBJ1-3,TRBV5-1,CASSLAGGEDTIYF
TRBJ1-1,TRBV27,CASSLQGTYTEAFF
TRBJ1-4,TRBV4-3,CASSQTTLGGSLATNEKLFF
TRBJ2-3,TRBV24-1,CATSDWGRGGVTDTQYF
TRBJ2-1,TRBV7-9,CASSSRVAGGRNNEQFF
TRBJ2-5,TRBV28,CASSFSPVQETQYF
TRBJ2-7,TRBV20-1,CSARTGAYEQYF
TRBJ1-6,TRBV12-3/TRBV12-4,CASSLTGGPTYNSPLHF
TRBJ2-7,TRBV5-1,CASSSGQLAYEQYF
TRBJ2-1,TRBV5-1,CASSPMGGSSYNEQFF
TRBJ2-5,TRBV6-5,CASSYSGRGLQETQYF
TRBJ2-7,TRBV6-2/TRBV6-3,CASSYHGGAYEQYF